The sequence of this T cell receptor beta chain was determined in a study of blood T cell repertoires in COVID-19. Study in general: Acute-phase and convalescent COVID-19 samples originated in the United States, Italy and Spain. In each case, the material was cDNA or gDNA derived from T cells, B-cell-depleted T cells, or PBMCs.

Authors' analysis steps: Estimation of nucleated cell counts was performed using reference gene primer amplification. This table comes from immunoSEQ multiplex PCR, and its TCRdb copy is limited to in-frame clones, with some not included. The DNA was the basis for D and trimming; V, J and clone size are from that table. The data hold around 100,000 clones, with roughly 80% observed a single time. This receptor was identified in a woman in her 70s with acute or convalescent COVID-19. The sequenced material came from peripheral blood.

In DNA, the CDR3 is TGTGCCAGCGGACGGGGACAGGGACTGACAAGCTCCTACAATGAGCAGTTCTTC. Translating gives CASGRGQGLTSSYNEQFF. This sequence joins TRBV4-2 and TRBJ2-1, with 9 bases lining up with TRBD1. V was clipped by 8 bases and J by 0 bases; unmatched bases: 14. The CDR3 length is 18 residues. Germline assignment: CDR1 LGHNA and CDR2 YNFKEQ.